This record concerns one TCR beta chain sequence. Its binding antigen is unknown. One base away there is no much larger clone; base qualities are not given. These data come from a study of radiotherapy plus CTLA-4 blockade in lung cancer (dated by TCRdb to between 2018 and 2020). About the investigation overall: Among the enrolled patients, 15% to 20% had an objective response, and about 30% reached disease control.

The CDR3 measures 18 amino acids from cysteine to phenylalanine. Of all the DNA, just the CDR3 is kept, 54 bases in frame from base 1. V drops 0 bases and J drops 1 base, leaving 14 bases in between. CDR1 and CDR2 are read off the germline V gene as SGDLS and YYNGEE. The research as a whole found: Early dynamic changes in blood T cell clones, together with increased serum interferon-beta after radiation, were reported as the strongest predictors of response. After treatment with radiotherapy and ipilimumab, TCR clones that originated in tumors expanded in peripheral blood.

The receptor library was made with the immunoSEQ multiplex PCR assay. TCRdb retrieved this table from immuneACCESS and kept in-frame rearrangements only. Not all clones are present; in checked studies, unresolved V genes account for under half, and no reason is known for the remainder. The sample contains more than 90,000 clones, about 80% of them found a single time. The top ten hold roughly 3.5% of the sample. The study evaluated CTLA-4 blockade (ipilimumab) given together with focal radiation therapy in patients who had chemo-refractory metastatic non-small-cell lung cancer. This receptor was taken from a human donor with non-small cell lung cancer that progressed on radiotherapy plus ipilimumab. Some clones in this sample may be carry-over from other donors' samples. The sequence joins TRBV9 to TRBJ2-6; tentative D gene TRBD1, with 6 bases matching. The sequencing here drew on peripheral blood, taken from a patient treated with radiotherapy plus ipilimumab. The CDR3 sequence is CASSVGVRGPSGANVLTF. In nucleotide form, the sequence is TGTGCCAGCAGCGTAGGGGTCAGGGGTCCGTCTGGGGCCAACGTCCTGACTTTC. The entire variable domain, with the stretches around the CDR3 drawn from the reference TRBV9 and TRBJ2-6 proteins, is DSGVTQTPKHLITATGQRVTLRCSPRSGDLSVYWYQQSLDQGLQFLIQYYNGEERAKGNILERFSAQQFPDLHSELNLSSLELGDSALYFCASSVGVRGPSGANVLTFGAGSRLTVL.